The entry below describes one T cell receptor beta chain. This CDR3 has 15 amino acids. V was trimmed by 4 bases and J by 4 bases, leaving 17 bases between them. The germline gives CDR1 SGHNT, CDR2 YYREEE (reference sequence). The data derive from a study of blood T cell repertoires in COVID-19. The overall study: PBMCs, B-cell-depleted T cells, or T cells provided the cDNA or gDNA that made up the material.

Method: immunoSEQ multiplex PCR; TCRdb's copy keeps in-frame clones and lacks some. The sample holds approximately 150,000 clones, 84% seen once. V usage is TRBV5-4 and J usage is TRBJ1-1; TRBD1 is a possible D gene (5 bases). Sequences were obtained from peripheral blood. The receptor's source is a woman in her forties or fifties in a cohort sampled during active or convalescent COVID-19. In DNA, the CDR3 is TGTGCCAGCAGCCAACAACCCAGGGATGGCACTGAAGCTTTCTTT. Encoded protein: CASSQQPRDGTEAFF.